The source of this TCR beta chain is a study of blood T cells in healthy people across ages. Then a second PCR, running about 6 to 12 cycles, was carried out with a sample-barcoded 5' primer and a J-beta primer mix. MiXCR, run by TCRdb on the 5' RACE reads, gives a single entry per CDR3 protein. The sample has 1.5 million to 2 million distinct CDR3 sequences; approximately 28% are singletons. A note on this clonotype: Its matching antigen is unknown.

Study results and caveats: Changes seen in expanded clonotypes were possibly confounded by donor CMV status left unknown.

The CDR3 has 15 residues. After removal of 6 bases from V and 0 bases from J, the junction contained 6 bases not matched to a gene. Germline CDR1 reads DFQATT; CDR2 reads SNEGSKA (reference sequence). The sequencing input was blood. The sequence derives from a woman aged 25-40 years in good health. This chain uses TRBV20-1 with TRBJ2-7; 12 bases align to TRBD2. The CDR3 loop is CSARTSGAISYEQYF. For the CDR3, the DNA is TGCAGTGCAAGGACTAGCGGGGCGATCTCCTACGAGCAGTACTTC.